This T cell receptor beta chain was found in a study of tumor-infiltrating lymphocytes in primary liver carcinoma. About the research overall: All patients, whether men or women, fell within 30 to 69 years of age. Spanning 4.2 to 10 cm, the tumors were T1-T3 N0M0.

The blood RNA (from unsorted whole blood) was obtained, and germline DNA was also extracted. This clonotype was recorded many times. Deletions cut 7 bases from V and 5 bases from J, with 17 bases between. The CDR3 is 14 amino acids. A constant-region primer served to make TCR beta cDNA from about 0.5 ug total RNA. The TCR beta library was amplified through three nested multiplex PCR rounds in a modified ARM-PCR procedure. A C-beta reverse primer and TRBV1-TRBV30 forward primers served in each of the first two PCR rounds, at roughly 10 cycles apiece. TCRdb re-derived calls from the multiplex PCR reads in MiXCR, one entry per CDR3 protein. The data show about 310,000 distinct CDR3 sequences, around 50% seen once.

The gene calls are TRBV12-3 or TRBV12-4 and TRBJ2-5; D might be TRBD1 or TRBD2, each matching 5 bases. Sequencing used peripheral blood. This sequence originates from a woman under 40 with primary liver carcinoma and hepatitis B virus infection. CDR3 sequence reads: CASTQSVGRETQYF. The CDR3 DNA reads as TGTGCCAGCACCCAATCGGTGGGACGGGAGACCCAGTACTTC.